These 3 T cell receptor beta chains were sequenced from one sample in a study of regulatory and conventional T cells in RAG deficiency. Sequencing used immunoSEQ multiplex PCR; TCRdb keeps in-frame clones, though not all of them. The sample includes more than 30,000 clones, 75% to 90% of them seen just once. The sample was also linked to a second study, of regulatory T cells. As reported in that work: The PCR used 52 TRBV and 13 TRBJ primers.

The sample was CD8+ T cells sorted from blood. These receptors all stem from a human donor in good health.

This sequence joins TRBV6-5 and TRBJ2-1; possible D gene TRBD2, 7 bases. Germline V gives CDR1 MNHEY, CDR2 SVGAGI. Deletions cut 5 bases from V and 5 bases from J, with 16 bases between. CDR3 size: 15 residues. Written as DNA, the CDR3 is TGTGCCAGCAGTCCTGGGGGGGCGGGAGACAATGAGCAGTTCTTC. This gives the protein CASSPGGAGDNEQFF.

The CDR3 DNA sequence: TGTGCCAGTAGTATAGATGGGGAGTTTCAGCCCCAGCATTTT. Its translation is CASSIDGEFQPQHF. The V call is TRBV19, the J call TRBJ1-5; D uncertain. Trimming removed 0 bases at V and 6 bases at J, with 9 bases between. CDR1 and CDR2 from the germline V gene are LNHDA and SQIVND (reference sequence). This CDR3 has 14 residues.

CDR3 sequence (DNA): TGTGCCAGCTCCCTGGGGACCTACAATGAGCAGTTCTTC. Translating it yields CASSLGTYNEQFF. The rearrangement uses TRBV27 and TRBJ2-1; D is unresolved. This CDR3 has 13 residues. CDR1 is MNHEY, CDR2 SMNVEV, per germline (reference sequence). Trimming removed 8 bases at V and 2 bases at J, with 10 bases between.